This TCR beta chain was retrieved from a study of T cell repertoires in cytomegalovirus infection (dated by TCRdb to the late 2010s). As for the study more broadly: The peptide stimulations were aimed at well-studied HLA-B-restricted epitopes as well as recently identified HLA-C-restricted CMV epitopes, whose presentation resists viral immunomodulation. Because public TCR beta signatures pointed to carriage of CMV infection together with the matching HLA type, the HLA type of each donor mattered for the analysis. On the study overall, not on this receptor specifically: The ex vivo response was dominated by HLA-C-restricted CMV-specific TCR beta clonotypes, which also provided the single most frequent clonotype in two of eight donors. Carriers of CMV infection plus the relevant HLA type were discriminated by the cumulative frequency of public TCR beta family members in the study cohort and in an independent roughly 400-donor cohort.

The treatment or condition tag for this specimen amounts to: in vitro stimulation with specific CMV peptide epitopes to enrich CMV-specific T cells. The CDR3 covers 15 residues, taking in both the cysteine and the phenylalanine. The retained sequence is limited to the CDR3, 45 bases, with the frame set at the first base. V has 2 bases trimmed and J has 3 bases trimmed; junction bases matching no gene number 1. For CDR1 and CDR2, the germline V gene lists SGHTA and FQGTGA. Sequencing relied on an Illumina HiSeq 1500. TCRdb trimmed public reads at Q25 via fastp, called clones via MiXCR and kept in-frame beta chains. Entries are consolidated by CDR3 protein sequence, retaining the most common genes and DNA. The sample table lists some 200,000 distinct CDR3 sequences, roughly two fifths of them with a count of one. The ten largest clonotypes hold 55% to 60% of the sample. Details on this clonotype: What this receptor recognizes is not known. No clone much larger than this one lies a single base away; base qualities are absent.

The TCR comes from a human donor in good health (CMV status not recorded). Some clones in this sample may be carry-over from other donors' samples. The material was CD8+ T cells from cultured PBMCs, obtained from culture after CMV antigen stimulation. The chain joins TRBV7-3 to TRBJ2-2; 9 bases in the middle match TRBD1. The CDR3 protein: CASSLRDRDTGELFF. DNA sequence: TGTGCCAGCAGCTTACGGGACAGGGACACCGGGGAGCTGTTTTTT.